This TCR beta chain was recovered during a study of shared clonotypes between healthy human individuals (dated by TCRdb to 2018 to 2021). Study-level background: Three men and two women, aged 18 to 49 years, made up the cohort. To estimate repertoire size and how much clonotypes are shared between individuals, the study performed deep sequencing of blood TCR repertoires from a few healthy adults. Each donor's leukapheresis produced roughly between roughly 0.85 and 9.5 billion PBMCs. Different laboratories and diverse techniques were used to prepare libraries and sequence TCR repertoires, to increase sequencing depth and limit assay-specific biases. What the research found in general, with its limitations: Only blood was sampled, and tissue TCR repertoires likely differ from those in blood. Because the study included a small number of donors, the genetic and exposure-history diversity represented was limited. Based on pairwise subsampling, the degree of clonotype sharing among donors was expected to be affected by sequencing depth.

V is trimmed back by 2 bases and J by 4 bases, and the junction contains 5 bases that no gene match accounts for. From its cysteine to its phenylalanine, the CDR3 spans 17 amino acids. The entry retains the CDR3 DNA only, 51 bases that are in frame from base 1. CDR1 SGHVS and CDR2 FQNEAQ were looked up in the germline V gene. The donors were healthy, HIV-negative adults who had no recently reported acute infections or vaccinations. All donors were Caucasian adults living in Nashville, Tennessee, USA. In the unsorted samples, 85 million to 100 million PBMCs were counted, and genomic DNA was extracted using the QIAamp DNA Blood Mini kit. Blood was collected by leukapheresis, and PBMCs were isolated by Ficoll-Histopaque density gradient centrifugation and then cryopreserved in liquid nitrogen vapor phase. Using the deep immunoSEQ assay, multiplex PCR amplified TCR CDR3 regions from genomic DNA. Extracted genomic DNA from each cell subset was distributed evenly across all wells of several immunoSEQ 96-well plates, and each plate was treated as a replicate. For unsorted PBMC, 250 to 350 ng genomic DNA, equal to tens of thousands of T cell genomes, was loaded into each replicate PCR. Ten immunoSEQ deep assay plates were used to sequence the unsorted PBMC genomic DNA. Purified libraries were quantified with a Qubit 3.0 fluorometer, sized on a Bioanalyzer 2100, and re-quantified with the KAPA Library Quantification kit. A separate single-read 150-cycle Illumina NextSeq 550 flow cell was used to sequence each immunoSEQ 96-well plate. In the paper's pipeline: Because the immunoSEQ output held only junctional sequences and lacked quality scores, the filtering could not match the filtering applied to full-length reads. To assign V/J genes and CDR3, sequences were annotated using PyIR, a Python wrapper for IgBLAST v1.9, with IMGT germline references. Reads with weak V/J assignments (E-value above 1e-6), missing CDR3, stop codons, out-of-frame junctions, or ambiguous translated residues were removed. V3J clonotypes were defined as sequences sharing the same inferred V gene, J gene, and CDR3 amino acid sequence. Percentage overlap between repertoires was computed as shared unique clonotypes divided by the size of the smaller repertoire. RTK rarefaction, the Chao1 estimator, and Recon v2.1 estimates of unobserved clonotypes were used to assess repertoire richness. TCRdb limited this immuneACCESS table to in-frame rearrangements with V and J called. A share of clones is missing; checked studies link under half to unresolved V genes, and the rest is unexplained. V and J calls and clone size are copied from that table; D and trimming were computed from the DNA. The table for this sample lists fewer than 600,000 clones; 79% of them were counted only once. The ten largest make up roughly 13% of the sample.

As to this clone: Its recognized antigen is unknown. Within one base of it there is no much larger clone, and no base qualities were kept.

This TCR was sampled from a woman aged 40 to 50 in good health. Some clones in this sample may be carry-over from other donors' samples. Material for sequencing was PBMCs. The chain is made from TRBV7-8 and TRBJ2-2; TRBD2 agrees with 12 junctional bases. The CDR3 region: CASSLRTSGTSTGELFF. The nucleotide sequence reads TGTGCCAGCAGCTTAAGGACTAGCGGGACCAGCACCGGGGAGCTGTTTTTT.